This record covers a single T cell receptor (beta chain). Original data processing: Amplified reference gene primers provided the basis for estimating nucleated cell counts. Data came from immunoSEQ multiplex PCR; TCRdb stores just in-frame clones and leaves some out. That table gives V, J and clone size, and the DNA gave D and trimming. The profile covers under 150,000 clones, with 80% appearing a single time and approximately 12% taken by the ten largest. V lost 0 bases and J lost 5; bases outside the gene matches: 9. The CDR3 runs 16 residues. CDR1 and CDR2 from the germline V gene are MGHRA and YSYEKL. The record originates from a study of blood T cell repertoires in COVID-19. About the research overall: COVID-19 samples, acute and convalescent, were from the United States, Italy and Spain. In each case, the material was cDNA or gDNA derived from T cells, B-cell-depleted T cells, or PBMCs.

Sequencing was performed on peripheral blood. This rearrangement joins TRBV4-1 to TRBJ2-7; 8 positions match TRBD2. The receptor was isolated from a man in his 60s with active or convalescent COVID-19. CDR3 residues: CASSQDEAGGVDEQYF. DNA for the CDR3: TGCGCCAGCAGCCAAGATGAGGCGGGAGGAGTCGACGAGCAGTACTTC.